These T cell receptor beta chains were read from a single sample in a study of shared clonotypes between healthy human individuals. Using immunoSEQ multiplex PCR, the repertoire was profiled, and TCRdb retains in-frame clones only, with some absent. The table records some 2.3 million clones, approximately 95% of them present only once. The sequenced material came from naive CD4+ T cells from PBMCs. The receptors originated from a man aged 18 to 29 in good health. Some clones in this sample may be carry-over from other donors' samples. CDR3s include the opening cysteine and the closing phenylalanine or tryptophan. A D gene is named only where the DNA matches it firmly. Expanded clones are given a class, and other clones once, few, many or no size at all.

V	length	D	J	size	CDR3	DNA
TRBV5-4	15	TRBD2	TRBJ2-7	.	CASSFLREGFYEQYF	TGTGCCAGCAGCTTTCTCCGGGAGGGTTTCTACGAGCAGTACTTC
TRBV30	13	.	TRBJ2-3	.	CAWSREIGDTQYF	TGTGCCTGGAGTCGCGAAATCGGGGATACGCAGTATTTT
TRBV7-8	14	.	TRBJ1-1	.	CASSLGNRYTEAFF	TGTGCCAGCAGCTTAGGAAACCGGTACACTGAAGCTTTCTTT
TRBV7-8	15	.	TRBJ2-1	.	CASGPGMGAYNEQFF	TGTGCCAGCGGACCGGGGATGGGGGCGTACAATGAGCAGTTCTTC
TRBV6-6	14	.	TRBJ2-2	.	CASRGEANTGELFF	TGTGCCAGCAGAGGCGAAGCGAACACCGGGGAGCTGTTTTTT
TRBV6-6	12	.	TRBJ2-1	.	CATRRLGDEQFF	TGTGCCACCCGACGGCTAGGGGATGAGCAGTTCTTC
TRBV9	15	TRBD1	TRBJ2-1	.	CASSAPRTGLNEQFF	TGTGCCAGCAGCGCACCCCGGACAGGTCTCAATGAGCAGTTCTTC
TRBV10-3	14	.	TRBJ1-2	.	CAISGGQGFRAYTF	TGTGCCATCAGTGGGGGGCAGGGATTTCGAGCCTACACCTTC
TRBV5-4	16	.	TRBJ1-1	.	CASSLGGARRDTEAFF	TGTGCCAGCAGCTTGGGGGGGGCCCGTCGGGACACTGAAGCTTTCTTT
TRBV9	13	.	TRBJ1-2	.	CASSVDVNYGYTF	TGTGCCAGCAGCGTAGACGTAAACTATGGCTACACCTTC
TRBV6-1	10	.	TRBJ2-7	.	CASSERGQYF	TGTGCCAGCAGTGAAAGGGGGCAGTACTTC
TRBV4-2	18	TRBD1	TRBJ2-1	.	CASSQDLLWDRAGNEQFF	TGTGCCAGCAGCCAAGATCTTTTGTGGGACAGGGCGGGCAATGAGCAGTTCTTC
TRBV28	15	TRBD1	TRBJ2-7	.	CASSLGAGGAFEQYF	TGTGCCAGCAGTTTAGGGGCAGGGGGCGCGTTCGAGCAGTACTTC
TRBV5-8	13	.	TRBJ1-4	.	CASIKTPDEKLFF	TGTGCCAGCATTAAGACCCCCGACGAAAAACTGTTTTTT
TRBV7-3	15	TRBD2	TRBJ2-5	.	CASSLGTSGTETQYF	TGTGCCAGCAGCTTAGGGACTAGCGGGACCGAGACCCAGTACTTC
TRBV7-2	15	.	TRBJ1-4	.	CASSLVGGPNEKLFF	TGTGCCAGCAGCTTGGTGGGGGGCCCTAATGAAAAACTGTTTTTT
TRBV5-1	16	.	TRBJ2-2	once	CASSFPGTSNTGELFF	TGCGCCAGCAGCTTCCCGGGGACGTCGAACACCGGGGAGCTGTTTTTT
TRBV11-3	13	.	TRBJ2-3	.	CASSTGGTDTQYF	TGTGCCAGCAGCACGGGAGGCACAGATACGCAGTATTTT
TRBV5-1	17	.	TRBJ2-3	.	CASSLRSTKALTDTQYF	TGCGCCAGCAGCTTGAGGTCTACCAAGGCCCTCACAGATACGCAGTATTTT
TRBV6-6	15	TRBD1	TRBJ1-5	once	CASSRDRGLGQPQHF	TGTGCCAGCAGTAGGGACAGGGGGCTGGGTCAGCCCCAGCATTTT
TRBV5-1	14	.	TRBJ2-2	.	CASSLRGDTGELFF	TGCGCCAGCAGTCTCCGCGGGGACACCGGGGAGCTGTTTTTT
TRBV4-3	18	TRBD1	TRBJ2-2	.	CASSQSPLRTGVTGELFF	TGCGCCAGCAGCCAATCGCCACTTCGGACAGGGGTTACCGGGGAGCTGTTTTTT
TRBV5-1	15	.	TRBJ2-3	.	CASSLVGGRSDTQYF	TGCGCCAGCAGCTTGGTGGGGGGTAGGTCAGATACGCAGTATTTT
TRBV11-2	14	.	TRBJ2-7	.	CASSLDLAVYEQYF	TGTGCCAGCAGCTTAGATCTGGCGGTTTACGAGCAGTACTTC
TRBV5-5	15	.	TRBJ2-7	.	CASSLASRVSYEQYF	TGTGCCAGCAGCTTGGCCTCGAGGGTCTCCTACGAGCAGTACTTC
TRBV18	15	.	TRBJ1-1	.	CASSPLEGGDTEAFF	TGTGCCAGCTCACCTTTGGAGGGTGGGGACACTGAAGCTTTCTTT
TRBV2	15	TRBD2	TRBJ2-5	.	CASSDGTSGKETQYF	TGTGCCAGCAGTGATGGGACTAGCGGCAAAGAGACCCAGTACTTC
TRBV21-1	13	.	TRBJ2-7	.	CASGTSVDYEQYF	TGTGCCAGTGGGACTAGCGTCGACTACGAGCAGTACTTC
TRBV6-5	14	TRBD1	TRBJ1-2	.	CASEIGTGGFGYTF	TGTGCCAGCGAGATCGGGACAGGGGGCTTTGGCTACACCTTC
TRBV30	11	.	TRBJ1-2	.	CAWSRTGGYTF	TGTGCCTGGAGTCGCACAGGGGGCTACACCTTC
TRBV10-3	12	TRBD1	TRBJ1-1	.	CATSTGITEAFF	TGTGCCACCTCGACAGGGATCACTGAAGCTTTCTTT
TRBV28	15	.	TRBJ1-4	.	CASSSHGGANEKLFF	TGTGCCAGCAGTTCCCATGGGGGAGCTAATGAAAAACTGTTTTTT
TRBV2	12	.	TRBJ1-2	.	CASSGGPYGYTF	TGTGCCAGCAGTGGGGGGCCCTATGGCTACACCTTC
TRBV2	13	.	TRBJ2-3	few	CASSEGGTDTQYF	TGTGCCAGCAGTGAAGGAGGCACAGATACGCAGTATTTT
TRBV18	12	.	TRBJ1-4	.	CASSPGGEKLFF	TGTGCCAGCTCACCAGGAGGGGAAAAACTGTTTTTT
TRBV11-2	15	TRBD1	TRBJ1-5	few	CASSPRQGEEQPQHF	TGTGCCAGCAGCCCTCGACAGGGCGAGGAGCAGCCCCAGCATTTT
TRBV20-1	11	TRBD2	TRBJ2-1	.	CSASGGRPQFF	TGCAGTGCTAGCGGGGGGAGACCGCAGTTCTTC
TRBV11-2	13	TRBD2	TRBJ2-1	.	CASSLGLANEQFF	TGTGCCAGCAGCTTAGGACTAGCGAATGAGCAGTTCTTC
TRBV2	22	.	TRBJ2-7	.	CASSDAAGRLQANTPTNYEQYF	TGTGCCAGCAGTGACGCGGCGGGTAGGCTCCAGGCCAATACCCCGACAAACTACGAGCAGTACTTC